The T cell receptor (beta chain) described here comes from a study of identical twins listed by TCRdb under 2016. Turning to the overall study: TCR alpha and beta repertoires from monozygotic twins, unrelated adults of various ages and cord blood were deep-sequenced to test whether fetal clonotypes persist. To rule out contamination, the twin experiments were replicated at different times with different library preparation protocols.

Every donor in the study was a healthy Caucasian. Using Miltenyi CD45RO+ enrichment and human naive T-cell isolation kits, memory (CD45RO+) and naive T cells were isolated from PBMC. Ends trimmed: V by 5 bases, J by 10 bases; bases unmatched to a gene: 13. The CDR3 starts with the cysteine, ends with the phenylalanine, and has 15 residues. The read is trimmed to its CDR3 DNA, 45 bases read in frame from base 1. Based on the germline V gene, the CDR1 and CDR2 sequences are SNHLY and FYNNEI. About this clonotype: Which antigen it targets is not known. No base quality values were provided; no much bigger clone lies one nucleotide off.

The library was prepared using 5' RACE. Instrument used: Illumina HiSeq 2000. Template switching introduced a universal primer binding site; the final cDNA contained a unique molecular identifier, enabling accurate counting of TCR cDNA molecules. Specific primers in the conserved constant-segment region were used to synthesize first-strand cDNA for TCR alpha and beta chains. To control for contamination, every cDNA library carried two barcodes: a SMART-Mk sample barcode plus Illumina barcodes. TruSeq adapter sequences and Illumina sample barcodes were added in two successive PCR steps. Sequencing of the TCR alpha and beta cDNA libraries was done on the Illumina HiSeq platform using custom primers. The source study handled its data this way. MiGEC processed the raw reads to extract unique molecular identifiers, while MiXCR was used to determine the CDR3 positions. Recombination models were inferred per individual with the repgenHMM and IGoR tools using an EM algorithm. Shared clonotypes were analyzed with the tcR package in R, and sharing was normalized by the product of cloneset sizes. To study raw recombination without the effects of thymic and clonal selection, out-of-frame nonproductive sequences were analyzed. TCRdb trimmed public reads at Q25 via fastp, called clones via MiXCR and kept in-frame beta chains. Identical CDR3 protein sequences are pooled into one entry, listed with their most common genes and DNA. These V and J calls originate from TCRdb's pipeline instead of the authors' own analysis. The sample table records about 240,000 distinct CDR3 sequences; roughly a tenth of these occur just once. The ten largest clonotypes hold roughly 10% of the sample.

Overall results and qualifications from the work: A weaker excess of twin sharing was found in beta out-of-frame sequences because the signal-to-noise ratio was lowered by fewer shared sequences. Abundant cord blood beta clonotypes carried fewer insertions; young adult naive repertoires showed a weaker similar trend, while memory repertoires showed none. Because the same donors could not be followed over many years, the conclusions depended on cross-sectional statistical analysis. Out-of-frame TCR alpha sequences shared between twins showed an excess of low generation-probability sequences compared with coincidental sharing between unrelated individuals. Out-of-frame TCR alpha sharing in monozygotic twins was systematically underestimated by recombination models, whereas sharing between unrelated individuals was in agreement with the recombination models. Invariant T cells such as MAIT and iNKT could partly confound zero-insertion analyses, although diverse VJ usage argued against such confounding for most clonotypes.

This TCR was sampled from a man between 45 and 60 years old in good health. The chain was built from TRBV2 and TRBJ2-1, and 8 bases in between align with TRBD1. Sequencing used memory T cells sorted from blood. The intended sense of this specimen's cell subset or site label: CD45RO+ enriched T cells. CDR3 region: CASSTSGQVGKEQFF. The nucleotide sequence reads TGTGCCAGCAGTACCTCGGGACAGGTCGGAAAGGAGCAGTTCTTC.